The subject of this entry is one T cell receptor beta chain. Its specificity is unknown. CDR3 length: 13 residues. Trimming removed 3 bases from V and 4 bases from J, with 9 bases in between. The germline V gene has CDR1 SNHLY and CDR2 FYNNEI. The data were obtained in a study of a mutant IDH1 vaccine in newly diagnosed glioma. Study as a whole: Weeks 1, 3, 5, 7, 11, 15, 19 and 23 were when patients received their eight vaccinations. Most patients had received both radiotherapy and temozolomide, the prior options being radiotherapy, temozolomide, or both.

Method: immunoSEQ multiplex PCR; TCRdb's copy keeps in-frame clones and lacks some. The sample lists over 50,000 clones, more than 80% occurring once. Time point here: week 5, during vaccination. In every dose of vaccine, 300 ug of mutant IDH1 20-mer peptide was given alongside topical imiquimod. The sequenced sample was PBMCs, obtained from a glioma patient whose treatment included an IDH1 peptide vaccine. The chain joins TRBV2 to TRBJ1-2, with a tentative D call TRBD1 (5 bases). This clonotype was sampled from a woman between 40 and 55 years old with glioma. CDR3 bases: TGTGCCAGCAGTGAGACAGACCTCTATGGCTACACCTTC. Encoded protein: CASSETDLYGYTF.